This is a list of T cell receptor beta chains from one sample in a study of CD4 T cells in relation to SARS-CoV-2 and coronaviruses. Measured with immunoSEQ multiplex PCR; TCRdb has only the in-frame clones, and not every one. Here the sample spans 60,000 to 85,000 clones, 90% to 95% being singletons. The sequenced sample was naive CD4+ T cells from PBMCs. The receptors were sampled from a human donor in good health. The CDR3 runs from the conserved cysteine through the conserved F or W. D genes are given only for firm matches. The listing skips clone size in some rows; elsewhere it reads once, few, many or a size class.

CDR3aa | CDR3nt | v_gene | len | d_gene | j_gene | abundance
CASSPGGGGIYEQYF | TGTGCCAGCAGCCCCGGTGGGGGAGGCATCTACGAGCAGTACTTC | TRBV7-9 | 15 | NA | TRBJ2-7 | NA
CASSTSMNTDTQYF | TGTGCCAGCAGTACCTCGATGAACACAGATACGCAGTATTTT | TRBV27 | 14 | NA | TRBJ2-3 | NA
CASSRGVGGSSWSNQPQHF | TGTGCCAGCAGTCGAGGTGTGGGGGGCTCTTCGTGGAGCAATCAGCCCCAGCATTTT | TRBV6-6 | 19 | NA | TRBJ1-5 | few
CASRGAGGNTIYF | TGTGCCAGCAGGGGGGCAGGCGGAAACACCATATATTTT | TRBV6-5 | 13 | NA | TRBJ1-3 | NA
CAWKQALYTF | TGTGCCTGGAAACAGGCCCTCTACACCTTC | TRBV30 | 10 | NA | TRBJ1-2 | NA
CASSQGQSNQPQHF | TGTGCCAGCAGCCAAGGGCAGAGCAATCAGCCCCAGCATTTT | TRBV3-1/TRBV3-2 | 14 | NA | TRBJ1-5 | NA
CASSFLRGGYTF | TGTGCCAGCAGTTTCCTCCGGGGAGGCTACACCTTC | TRBV28 | 12 | NA | TRBJ1-2 | once
CASSDPSGGAVETQYF | TGTGCCAGCAGCGACCCTAGCGGGGGGGCCGTAGAGACCCAGTACTTC | TRBV5-4 | 16 | TRBD2 | TRBJ2-5 | NA
CASSLPTGSSYNEQFF | TGCGCCAGCAGCCTACCCACGGGAAGCTCCTACAATGAGCAGTTCTTC | TRBV5-1 | 16 | NA | TRBJ2-1 | NA
CASSLSGLAVDTQYF | TGTGCCAGCAGCCTTAGCGGGTTAGCTGTGGATACGCAGTATTTT | TRBV27 | 15 | TRBD2 | TRBJ2-3 | NA
CASSQEAGYSNQPQHF | TGCGCCAGCAGCCAAGAGGCCGGATATAGCAATCAGCCCCAGCATTTT | TRBV4-3 | 16 | NA | TRBJ1-5 | NA
CASSLGSPVGGYEQYF | TGCGCCAGCAGCCTTGGGTCCCCAGTTGGAGGCTACGAGCAGTACTTC | TRBV5-1 | 16 | NA | TRBJ2-7 | NA
CASTTVGGQETQYF | TGCGCCAGCACAACCGTGGGGGGCCAAGAGACCCAGTACTTC | TRBV5-1 | 14 | NA | TRBJ2-5 | once
CASSYPQGGGETQYF | TGTGCCAGCAGTTACCCACAGGGAGGAGGAGAGACCCAGTACTTC | TRBV6-2/TRBV6-3 | 15 | NA | TRBJ2-5 | NA
CASSWVVREPDTQYF | TGTGCCAGCAGTTGGGTGGTCCGGGAGCCAGATACGCAGTATTTT | TRBV28 | 15 | NA | TRBJ2-3 | NA
CASTMTSGGSDTQYF | TGTGCCAGCACTATGACTAGCGGGGGCTCAGATACGCAGTATTTT | TRBV9 | 15 | TRBD2 | TRBJ2-3 | NA
CASSYVRIDYNSPLHF | TGTGCCAGCAGTTACGTCCGGATAGACTATAATTCACCCCTCCACTTT | TRBV6-7 | 16 | NA | TRBJ1-6 | NA
CASSPDRDTGELFF | TGTGCCAGCTCACCGGACCGAGACACCGGGGAGCTGTTTTTT | TRBV18 | 14 | NA | TRBJ2-2 | few
CASSLAMLGGETQYF | TGTGCCAGCAGCTTAGCGATGTTGGGGGGGGAGACCCAGTACTTC | TRBV7-2 | 15 | TRBD2 | TRBJ2-5 | NA
CSVREPWTADTYNEQFF | TGCAGCGTCCGCGAACCCTGGACAGCAGACACATACAATGAGCAGTTCTTC | TRBV29-1 | 17 | NA | TRBJ2-1 | once
CASSFESSGRGNDEQFF | TGTGCCAGCAGTTTTGAAAGTTCGGGGCGGGGGAACGATGAGCAGTTCTTC | TRBV28 | 17 | TRBD2 | TRBJ2-1 | NA
CASGRHNEQFF | TGTGCCAGCGGCCGACACAATGAGCAGTTCTTC | TRBV3-1/TRBV3-2 | 11 | NA | TRBJ2-1 | NA
CASSPGSGNEQYF | TGCGCCAGCAGCCCGGGGTCGGGGAACGAGCAGTACTTC | TRBV5-1 | 13 | NA | TRBJ2-7 | once
CASRGQNTGELFF | TGTGCCAGCAGAGGACAGAACACCGGGGAGCTGTTTTTT | TRBV28 | 13 | NA | TRBJ2-2 | NA
CASSLDTLGGYTF | TGTGCCAGCAGTCTGGATACATTGGGTGGCTACACCTTC | TRBV6-5 | 13 | NA | TRBJ1-2 | once
CSVAYNSYEQYF | TGCAGCGTTGCTTACAACTCCTACGAGCAGTACTTC | TRBV29-1 | 12 | NA | TRBJ2-7 | NA
CASSPRTGLNTGELFF | TGTGCCAGCTCACCCAGGACAGGGCTGAACACCGGGGAGCTGTTTTTT | TRBV18 | 16 | TRBD1 | TRBJ2-2 | NA
CASSLGGQGILNYGYTF | TGTGCCAGCAGCTTGGGGGGACAGGGCATTTTAAACTATGGCTACACCTTC | TRBV5-4 | 17 | TRBD1 | TRBJ1-2 | once
CASSLGQTNSPLHF | TGCGCCAGCAGCTTGGGACAGACTAATTCACCCCTCCACTTT | TRBV5-1 | 14 | NA | TRBJ1-6 | NA
CASSSGTGDEKLFF | TGTGCCAGCAGCTCTGGGACAGGGGATGAAAAACTGTTTTTT | TRBV7-2 | 14 | TRBD1 | TRBJ1-4 | NA
CASRTWGREDTEAFF | TGTGCCAGCAGAACCTGGGGCAGGGAGGACACTGAAGCTTTCTTT | TRBV6-5 | 15 | NA | TRBJ1-1 | NA
CASSLGGVSTDTQYF | TGTGCCAGCAGCCTCGGGGGGGTTAGCACAGATACGCAGTATTTT | TRBV5-4 | 15 | TRBD2 | TRBJ2-3 | NA
CASSQDLSTDTQYF | TGTGCCAGCAGCCAAGATTTAAGCACAGATACGCAGTATTTT | TRBV4-2 | 14 | NA | TRBJ2-3 | NA
CASSLVQGESPLHF | TGTGCCAGCAGCTTGGTCCAGGGGGAATCACCCCTCCACTTT | TRBV5-8 | 14 | TRBD1 | TRBJ1-6 | NA
CASREGTGPTDTQYF | TGTGCCAGCAGGGAAGGGACAGGGCCAACAGATACGCAGTATTTT | TRBV2 | 15 | TRBD1 | TRBJ2-3 | NA
CAVRDRSRGQETQYF | TGTGCCGTACGGGACAGAAGTCGTGGGCAAGAGACCCAGTACTTC | TRBV10-3 | 15 | TRBD1 | TRBJ2-5 | NA
CASSQDRAYGTYEQYF | TGTGCCAGCAGCCAAGATCGCGCGTATGGGACCTACGAGCAGTACTTC | TRBV3-1/TRBV3-2 | 16 | NA | TRBJ2-7 | NA
CASSWSRQRMSPLHF | TGTGCCAGCAGCTGGTCGCGGCAGAGGATGTCACCCCTCCACTTT | TRBV11-2 | 15 | NA | TRBJ1-6 | NA
CATGGVGPQHF | TGTGCCACCGGAGGGGTTGGGCCCCAGCATTTT | TRBV10-3 | 11 | NA | TRBJ1-5 | once
CSASPYNEQFF | TGCAGTGCTAGCCCCTACAATGAGCAGTTCTTC | TRBV20-1 | 11 | NA | TRBJ2-1 | NA
CASSRGLAQSTDTQYF | TGCGCCAGCAGCCGTGGACTAGCGCAAAGCACAGATACGCAGTATTTT | TRBV5-1 | 16 | TRBD2 | TRBJ2-3 | NA
CASTPNRDQPQHF | TGTGCCAGCACCCCAAACAGGGACCAGCCCCAGCATTTT | TRBV6-5 | 13 | NA | TRBJ1-5 | NA
CASSEGRQVHNEQFF | TGTGCCAGCAGTGAAGGGAGGCAAGTACACAATGAGCAGTTCTTC | TRBV6-1 | 15 | NA | TRBJ2-1 | NA
CASSVNRVLLYEQYF | TGTGCCAGCAGCGTGAACAGGGTCCTCCTCTACGAGCAGTACTTC | TRBV5-4 | 15 | NA | TRBJ2-7 | once
CASLPGPGETQYF | TGTGCCAGCCTTCCAGGTCCTGGGGAGACCCAGTACTTC | TRBV12-3/TRBV12-4 | 13 | NA | TRBJ2-5 | NA
CASSPDRIMNTEAFF | TGCGCCAGCAGCCCGGACAGGATCATGAACACTGAAGCTTTCTTT | TRBV5-1 | 15 | TRBD1 | TRBJ1-1 | NA
CASSTRGANYGYTF | TGTGCCAGCAGCACCCGAGGGGCTAACTATGGCTACACCTTC | TRBV7-9 | 14 | NA | TRBJ1-2 | NA
CAWSVAGAEKLFF | TGTGCCTGGAGTGTTGCAGGGGCTGAAAAACTGTTTTTT | TRBV30 | 13 | NA | TRBJ1-4 | NA
CASSPIPLSSYNSPLHF | TGTGCCAGCTCACCCATACCACTAAGCTCCTATAATTCACCCCTCCACTTT | TRBV18 | 17 | NA | TRBJ1-6 | NA
CASSLGAGGMIGAFF | TGCGCCAGCAGCTTGGGGGCAGGTGGAATGATTGGGGCTTTCTTT | TRBV5-1 | 15 | NA | TRBJ1-1 | NA
CASSFAYRATNEKLFF | TGTGCCAGCAGCTTTGCCTACAGGGCAACTAATGAAAAACTGTTTTTT | TRBV7-9 | 16 | NA | TRBJ1-4 | NA
CAISELGPEAFF | TGTGCCATCAGTGAGTTGGGTCCTGAAGCTTTCTTT | TRBV10-3 | 12 | NA | TRBJ1-1 | NA
CAGAGTNYNEQFF | TGTGCCGGAGCCGGGACCAACTACAATGAGCAGTTCTTC | TRBV30 | 13 | NA | TRBJ2-1 | NA
CASSLTGRLGEQFF | TGTGCCAGCAGCTTAACGGGGCGGCTAGGTGAGCAGTTCTTC | TRBV7-3 | 14 | NA | TRBJ2-1 | NA
CASSPDHYEQYF | TGTGCCAGCAGCCCCGATCACTACGAGCAGTACTTC | TRBV6-2/TRBV6-3 | 12 | NA | TRBJ2-7 | NA
CASSLSGNQPQHF | TGTGCCAGCAGTTTGAGCGGGAATCAGCCCCAGCATTTT | TRBV7-8 | 13 | NA | TRBJ1-5 | once
CASSPRDGYNEQFF | TGTGCCAGCTCACCCAGGGACGGTTACAATGAGCAGTTCTTC | TRBV18 | 14 | NA | TRBJ2-1 | few